Shown below are 8 T cell receptor beta chains from a single sample sequenced in a study of T-cell reconstitution after alpha-beta-depleted transplantation in children. This sample's TCRbeta library carried unique molecular identifier barcodes. Via MiXCR, TCRdb re-called the PCR reads, giving one row per CDR3 protein. This sample has roughly 500,000 distinct CDR3 sequences; around a third occur once, and the top ten carry around 2.4%. The sample was PBMCs from the stem cell graft donor, taken from the stem cell graft. Receptor source: a human donor who donated a stem cell graft to a child with aplastic anemia.

This clonotype occurred a few times. The chain couples TRBV24-1 to TRBJ2-1; D is unresolved. V lost 2 bases and J lost 5, with 6 bases in between. The CDR3 contains 13 residues. Germline lookup yields CDR1 KGHDR and CDR2 SFDVKD. The CDR3 spells CATSDSLNNEQFF. In nucleotides, the CDR3 is TGTGCCACCAGTGATTCCCTGAACAATGAGCAGTTCTTC.

J is TRBJ1-2 and V is TRBV24-1, with D tentatively TRBD1 (5 bases). In germline, CDR1 is KGHDR, CDR2 SFDVKD. Trimming left V 4 bases short and J 6 bases short, with 14 bases between. The CDR3 length is 14 residues. CDR3 protein: CATSDPGRLDGYTF. CDR3 bases: TGTGCCACCAGTGACCCGGGACGCCTCGATGGCTACACCTTC.

The chain combines TRBV5-5 with TRBJ2-7; 12 bases line up with TRBD1. Per germline, CDR1 SGHKS and CDR2 YYEKEE (reference sequence). The CDR3 has 18 amino acids. The V and J ends lost 3 bases and 0 bases, in that order; junction bases with no gene match: 10. In DNA form, the CDR3 reads TGTGCCAGCAGCTCCGGGACAGGGGGCCTCGAGAGCTCCTACGAGCAGTACGTC. Translating gives CASSSGTGGLESSYEQYV.

The rearrangement links TRBV28 to TRBJ2-7; 8 bases align to TRBD1. The germline V gene has CDR1 MDHEN and CDR2 SYDVKM. The CDR3 is 12 residues long. Germline trimming cut 8 bases from V and 7 bases from J; bases unmatched to any gene: 7. CDR3 loop: CASGTGGGEQYV. The CDR3 DNA reads TGTGCCAGCGGTACAGGGGGAGGAGAGCAGTACGTC.

There are a few counts of this clonotype. As DNA, the CDR3 is TGCAGTGCTAGAGTAACTAGCGGCCTAGAGACCCAGTACTTC. This encodes CSARVTSGLETQYF. The genes are TRBV20-1 and TRBJ2-5; TRBD2 agrees at 8 bases. The length of the CDR3 is 14 residues. The V gene's germline CDR1 is DFQATT and CDR2 SNEGSKA (reference sequence). V lost 1 base to trimming and J lost 4 bases; unmatched junction nucleotides: 5.

J is TRBJ1-4 and V is TRBV15; D call uncertain. This CDR3 has 15 residues. CDR1 and CDR2 from the germline V gene are LNHNV and YYDKDF (reference sequence). V gave up 0 bases and J gave up 5 bases, with 10 bases separating them. DNA for the CDR3: TGTGCCACCAGCAGAGAGTCGAAGATAAATGAAAAACTGTTTTTT. Translating it yields CATSRESKINEKLFF.

This chain links TRBV30 with TRBJ2-1; D uncertain. CDR1 and CDR2 from the germline V gene are GTSNPN and SVGIG (reference sequence). Trimming removed 4 bases from V and 2 bases from J, with 15 bases in between. The CDR3 is made up of 15 amino acids. CDR3 sequence reads: CAWTSGSFTYNEQFF. DNA for the CDR3: TGTGCCTGGACTTCGGGCAGCTTCACCTACAATGAGCAGTTCTTC.

This clonotype was seen more than once but under ten times. The genes are TRBV6-1 and TRBJ1-1; 9 bases map to TRBD1. This CDR3 spans 15 amino acids. Germline loops: CDR1 MNHNS, CDR2 SASEGT. The V gene end was trimmed by 4 bases and the J gene end by 4 bases; junction bases not matched to a gene: 7. This chain's CDR3 is CASSGLRQGGTEAFF. CDR3 coding DNA: TGTGCCAGCAGTGGCCTCCGACAGGGGGGCACTGAAGCTTTCTTT.